The rows below give T cell receptor beta chains drawn from one sample of a study of identifying expanded T cells in peripheral blood. Sequencing was performed with immunoSEQ multiplex PCR; in TCRdb, only in-frame clones are kept and a portion is missing. The sample carries 85,000 to 95,000 clones, 85% to 90% recorded once. Sequencing was performed on blood. All receptors come from a person between 18 and 75 years old in good health. The CDR3 runs from the conserved cysteine through the conserved F or W. D genes are given only for firm matches. Expanded clones get a size class; other rows say once, few or many, or leave the size out.

clone size	J gene	V gene	D gene	CDR3 DNA	CDR3 protein
once	TRBJ2-3	TRBV7-9	-	TGTGCCATCGCGCTGGGAGACACAGATACGCAGTATTTT	CAIALGDTDTQYF
-	TRBJ2-5	TRBV5-4	TRBD2	TGTGCCAGCAGCTTTCCAGCGGGAGGGCCTGAGACCCAGTACTTC	CASSFPAGGPETQYF
few	TRBJ2-7	TRBV2	-	TGTGCCAGCAGTGTGGCATCCTACGAGCAGTACTTC	CASSVASYEQYF
once	TRBJ2-3	TRBV5-4	-	TGTGCCAGCAGCTTTGACGGTACAGATACGCAGTATTTT	CASSFDGTDTQYF
-	TRBJ1-1	TRBV30	-	TGTGCCTGGAGTGTACACACTGAAGCTTTCTTT	CAWSVHTEAFF
-	TRBJ2-2	TRBV2	-	TGTGCCAGCAACGAGGAGGGATTGAACACCGGGGAGCTGTTTTTT	CASNEEGLNTGELFF
-	TRBJ1-2	TRBV6-5	-	TGTGCCAGCAGTACGATGACAGACTTTGCCCATGGCTACACCTTC	CASSTMTDFAHGYTF
-	TRBJ2-7	TRBV6-5	TRBD1	TGTGCCAGCAGTTCGGGACAGGGACAAACCTACGAGCAGTACTTC	CASSSGQGQTYEQYF
-	TRBJ2-2	TRBV6-6	TRBD2	TGTGCCAGCAGTTACGATCGGGGAGGGGACACCGGGGAGCTGTTTTTT	CASSYDRGGDTGELFF
-	TRBJ2-7	TRBV5-1	TRBD1	TGCGCCAGCAGCTCAACGCGGAACAGGGGGGCCTACGAGCAGTACTTC	CASSSTRNRGAYEQYF
-	TRBJ2-7	TRBV10-3	TRBD1	TGTGCCATCAGTGAGGGACAGGGACGGGTCTACGAGCAGTACTTC	CAISEGQGRVYEQYF
-	TRBJ1-1	TRBV7-9	-	TGTGCCAGCAGTCGTTCGTGGACTGAAGCTTTCTTT	CASSRSWTEAFF
few	TRBJ2-1	TRBV6-6	-	TGTGCCAGCAGCCCCTCGCAGGGGACGGGGACCGGGGAGCAGTTCTTC	CASSPSQGTGTGEQFF
-	TRBJ2-3	TRBV7-9	-	TGTGCCAGCAGCCGAGGTGGCGGCACAGATACGCAGTATTTT	CASSRGGGTDTQYF
-	TRBJ2-6	TRBV30	-	TGTGCCTGGAGTGTAACACCCGGGATCCTGACTTTC	CAWSVTPGILTF
-	TRBJ2-1	TRBV7-2	-	TGTGCCAGCAGCCCCCGCCCCACGAAGCAGTTCTTC	CASSPRPTKQFF
once	TRBJ1-5	TRBV6-1	-	TGTGCCAGCAGTGAAGGGGAGGGGGAATCTCAGCCCCAGCATTTT	CASSEGEGESQPQHF
-	TRBJ2-7	TRBV9	-	TGTGCCAGCAGCGTTGAAGCAGGGGCCTACGAGCAGTACTTC	CASSVEAGAYEQYF
-	TRBJ1-3	TRBV28	-	TGTGCCAGCACCCCCCCTGTGGCCCACTCTGGAAACACCATATATTTT	CASTPPVAHSGNTIYF
-	TRBJ2-5	TRBV19	-	TGTGCCACCGGTAGGGGGGATCGGGGATGGCCCGGGGAGACCCAGTACTTC	CATGRGDRGWPGETQYF
-	TRBJ2-4	TRBV5-5	-	TGTGCCAGCAGCAGGGAGCCAGAAAACATTCAGTACTTC	CASSREPENIQYF
-	TRBJ2-1	TRBV4-1	TRBD2	TGCGCCAGCAGCCAAGGCCTAGCGGACTACAATGAGCAGTTCTTC	CASSQGLADYNEQFF
-	TRBJ1-1	TRBV6-5	TRBD1	TGTGCCAGCAACAAGGGGGCAGGCCGCACTGAAGCTTTCTTT	CASNKGAGRTEAFF
-	TRBJ2-3	TRBV15	-	TGTGCCACCAGCAGGGAGGAGGGAACAGATACGCAGTATTTT	CATSREEGTDTQYF
-	TRBJ2-7	TRBV27	-	TGTGCCAGCAGCCTGGGCCGGGACGGATACCTACGACGGCAGTACTTC	CASSLGRDGYLRRQYF
-	TRBJ1-2	TRBV4-1	-	TGCGCCAGCAGCCAAGTTCCAGGGGCGGGCTACACCTTC	CASSQVPGAGYTF
-	TRBJ1-5	TRBV4-2	-	TGTGCCAGCAGCCAAGTCGGGGGCCCGAGCAATCAGCCCCAGCATTTT	CASSQVGGPSNQPQHF
-	TRBJ1-5	TRBV7-8	-	TGTGCCAGCAGCTTAGTAATGGGGCTGGGCAATCAGCCCCAGCATTTT	CASSLVMGLGNQPQHF
-	TRBJ1-2	TRBV6-4	-	TGTGCCAGCAGTGACTCGAATCAGGGGAACTATGGCTACACCTTC	CASSDSNQGNYGYTF
-	TRBJ1-1	TRBV5-1	-	TGCGCCAGCAGCTTGGAGGGCGCAGAGATGAACACTGAAGCTTTCTTT	CASSLEGAEMNTEAFF
-	TRBJ1-3	TRBV7-3	-	TGTGCCAGCAGCCGTAACAGGGGAAACACCATATATTTT	CASSRNRGNTIYF
-	TRBJ2-7	TRBV6-5	-	TGTGCCAGCAGTTACTCGAGGGGCGGCGAGCAGTACTTC	CASSYSRGGEQYF
-	TRBJ2-3	TRBV7-2	-	TGTGCCAGCAGCTTGTTCCCCCTGGTCGACAGCACAGATACGCAGTATTTT	CASSLFPLVDSTDTQYF
-	TRBJ1-1	TRBV5-6	-	TGTGCCAGCAGCTTGGTTGGGGTTAGGACTGAAGCTTTCTTT	CASSLVGVRTEAFF
-	TRBJ2-7	TRBV4-3	-	TGCGCCAGCAGCCAAGAGATTAACGACGCTTACTACGAGCAGTACTTC	CASSQEINDAYYEQYF
once	TRBJ2-1	TRBV15	TRBD1	TGTGCCACCAGCAGAGCTACAGGGGGGTACAATGAGCAGTTCTTC	CATSRATGGYNEQFF
-	TRBJ1-5	TRBV7-8	-	TGTGCCAGCAGCTTAGCCAGGGGCGGCAATCAGCCCCAGCATTTT	CASSLARGGNQPQHF
once	TRBJ2-7	TRBV5-1	TRBD2	TGCGCCAGCTTTGGGGGGGGCGAGCAGTACTTC	CASFGGGEQYF
-	TRBJ2-3	TRBV29-1	-	TGCAGCGCCGAAGACCGAGCCCCCACAGATACGCAGTATTTT	CSAEDRAPTDTQYF
-	TRBJ1-5	TRBV6-4	-	TGTGCCAGCAGTGTATCCGGGGGCGCCGGGCAGCCCCAGCATTTT	CASSVSGGAGQPQHF
-	TRBJ1-4	TRBV25-1	-	TGTGCCAGCAGTGAAGGGAGTAATGAAAAACTGTTTTTT	CASSEGSNEKLFF
few	TRBJ2-2	TRBV6-4	-	TGTGCCAGCAGTGACTCGGGCACGAACACCGGGGAGCTGTTTTTT	CASSDSGTNTGELFF
-	TRBJ2-2	TRBV19	-	TGTGCCAGTAGTATAGATCTAGGTGGGGAGCTGTTTTTT	CASSIDLGGELFF
-	TRBJ2-7	TRBV28	-	TGTGCCTGCGGGGGCAGGGGGCGGGTAGAGCAGTACTTC	CACGGRGRVEQYF
-	TRBJ2-3	TRBV5-4	TRBD2	TGTGCCAGCAGCTTGAGCGGGAGGAGCACAGATACGCAGTATTTT	CASSLSGRSTDTQYF
-	TRBJ1-5	TRBV12-2	-	TGTGCAAGTCGCTTAGGCCCCCAGTTAAGCAATCAGCCCCAGCATTTT	CASRLGPQLSNQPQHF
few	TRBJ1-2	TRBV29-1	-	TGCAGCGTTGACATGAAGGGATACTATGGCTACACCTTC	CSVDMKGYYGYTF
-	TRBJ2-7	TRBV7-2	TRBD2	TGTGCCAGCAGCTTTAGCGGGATGATCGAGCAGTACTTC	CASSFSGMIEQYF
-	TRBJ2-7	TRBV28	TRBD1	TGTGCCAGCCGATGGACAGGGGATCAGCAGTACTTC	CASRWTGDQQYF
-	TRBJ2-2	TRBV2	-	TGTGCCAGCGGGAGAGTAAACACCGGGGAGCTGTTTTTT	CASGRVNTGELFF
once	TRBJ2-3	TRBV4-2	TRBD2	TGTGCCAGCAGCCAAGCAGCGGGGGGGCACACAGATACGCAGTATTTT	CASSQAAGGHTDTQYF
-	TRBJ2-2	TRBV9	-	TGTGCCAGCAGCGCTCTAGGGCAGGGGATTACCGGGGAGCTGTTTTTT	CASSALGQGITGELFF